The 17 T cell receptor beta chains in this list originate from one sample, sequenced in a study of glioma-infiltrating T cells after dendritic cell vaccination. Produced via immunoSEQ multiplex PCR; TCRdb's table is partial and in-frame only. The sample shows roughly 60,000 clones, more than 75% of them seen only once. Stated time point: after dendritic cell vaccination, including at tumor progression/relapse. The specimen comprised blood, sampled after dendritic cell vaccination. These receptors all stem from a human donor with glioblastoma.

This chain uses TRBV9 with TRBJ1-6; 9 nucleotides match TRBD1. The CDR3 sequence is 14 residues long. V was clipped by 2 bases and J by 9 bases; unmatched bases: 3. Germline loops: CDR1 SGDLS, CDR2 YYNGEE. CDR3 nucleotide sequence: TGTGCCAGCAGCGTGGGACAGGGTCGTTCACCCCTCCACTTT. Translating gives CASSVGQGRSPLHF.

The CDR3 region is CASSISGETDTQYF. The CDR3 DNA sequence: TGCGCCAGCAGTATTTCGGGGGAAACAGATACGCAGTATTTT. This chain connects TRBV5-1 to TRBJ2-3; tentatively, D is TRBD2 (6 bases). Germline CDR1 reads SGHRS; CDR2 reads YFSETQ. CDR3 length equals 14 residues. V was shortened by 5 bases and J by 3 bases, with 13 bases between the two germline ends.

The chain is built from TRBV5-1 and TRBJ2-7; tentative D call: TRBD1 (5 bases). Germline CDR1 reads SGHRS; CDR2 reads YFSETQ. Trimming left V 4 bases short and J 0 bases short, with 14 bases between. The CDR3 covers 15 residues. CDR3 sequence reads: CASSLGQGGSYEQYF. CDR3 bases: TGCGCCAGCAGCCTCGGGCAGGGCGGCTCCTACGAGCAGTACTTC.

J is TRBJ2-3 and V is TRBV2; 11 bases are shared with TRBD1. CDR3 size: 16 residues. V lost 5 bases, J lost 4 bases, and 8 bases stayed unmatched. CDR1 SNHLY and CDR2 FYNNEI come from the germline V gene. The CDR3 coding sequence is TGTGCCAGCAGTAAAGGGACAGGGGGGGTCGCAGATACGCAGTATTTT. This translates into CASSKGTGGVADTQYF.

The chain uses TRBV4-1 and TRBJ2-2, with D tentatively TRBD1 (7 bases). V was trimmed by 0 bases and J by 7 bases, leaving 15 bases between them. The length of the CDR3 is 16 residues. The V gene's germline CDR1 is MGHRA and CDR2 YSYEKL. CDR3 coding DNA: TGCGCCAGCAGCCAAGAATGGCAGGGGGGTGGCGGGGAGCTGTTTTTT. It codes for CASSQEWQGGGGELFF.

The chain combines TRBV6-6 with TRBJ2-7, with a weak D call TRBD2 (5 bases). Trimming cost V 5 bases and J 7 bases, with 15 bases left between them. Germline values: CDR1 MNHNY, CDR2 SVGAGI (reference sequence). The CDR3 is 13 residues long. CDR3: CASSAGLLGEQYF. The CDR3 DNA follows: TGTGCCAGCAGTGCGGGCTTGCTCGGGGAGCAGTACTTC.

In the case of this clone: The same CDR3 is also encoded by other DNA sequences in this sample. The chain recombines TRBV30 with TRBJ2-5; weak D call: TRBD2 (6 bases). V was pared by 0 bases and J by 4 bases, with 9 bases between. This CDR3 region has 13 residues. Germline CDR1 GTSNPN, CDR2 SVGIG (reference sequence). The chain's CDR3 is CAWSVGGGETQYF. CDR3 bases: TGTGCCTGGAGTGTCGGGGGAGGAGAGACCCAGTACTTC.

In this sample, this clone turned up a few times. Other DNA sequences in this sample translate to the same CDR3. J is TRBJ2-7 and V is TRBV7-8; D uncertain. The CDR3 covers 12 residues. The V gene lost 1 base and the J gene lost 2 bases, with 3 bases spanning the gap. Germline V gene data show CDR1 as SGHVS and CDR2 as FQNEAQ. The CDR3 loop is CASSLGAYEQYF. CDR3 DNA sequence: TGTGCCAGCAGCTTAGGAGCCTACGAGCAGTACTTC.

This clone was recorded once. The J gene is TRBJ1-2, the V gene TRBV10-3, with D possibly matching TRBD1 (5 bases). CDR1 and CDR2 from the germline V gene are ENHRY and SYGVKD. This CDR3 comprises 13 residues. The germline V and J ends were trimmed by 2 bases and 4 bases, with 8 bases remaining between them. The CDR3 coding sequence is TGTGCCATCAGTGAGGCGGGGCTCTATGGCTACACCTTC. Translating it yields CAISEAGLYGYTF.

The V call is TRBV6-5, the J call TRBJ1-2, with a tentative D call TRBD1 (5 bases). CDR3 size: 15 residues. Germline V gives CDR1 MNHEY, CDR2 SVGAGI. The germline V and J ends were trimmed by 7 bases and 3 bases, with 18 bases remaining between them. CDR3 residues: CASKFGRGTDYGYTF. The CDR3 bases are TGTGCCAGCAAATTCGGGAGAGGGACTGACTATGGCTACACCTTC.

J is TRBJ2-7 and V is TRBV21-1; the tabulated D call, TRBD1, remains unverified against the DNA. TRBV21-1 is tagged as a pseudogene. CDR3 length equals 12 residues. DNA for the CDR3: TGTGCCAGCAGCAAACCATCCTACGAGCAGTACTTC. Protein product: CASSKPSYEQYF.

The rearrangement uses TRBV27 and TRBJ2-1; 11 positions match TRBD2. Losses at the gene ends were 0 bases for V and 6 bases for J; bases not matched to a gene: 1. Germline V gives CDR1 MNHEY, CDR2 SMNVEV (reference sequence). This CDR3 comprises 15 residues. The CDR3 reads CASSLSSGGANEQFF. The CDR3 nucleotides are TGTGCCAGCAGTTTATCTAGCGGGGGGGCCAATGAGCAGTTCTTC.

The chain carries TRBV4-3 and TRBJ2-1, with TRBD2 matching over 9 bases. The CDR3 consists of 15 residues. V was pared by 0 bases and J by 8 bases, with 5 bases of the junction left unmatched. Looked up from germline, CDR1 is LGHNA and CDR2 is YSLEER. In nucleotides, the CDR3 is TGCGCCAGCAGCCAAGAGCGGGGGGGCCTCGATGAGCAGTTCTTC. Translating gives CASSQERGGLDEQFF.

V usage is TRBV7-2 and J usage is TRBJ2-7, with 7 bases lining up with TRBD2. The CDR3 has 15 residues. With V trimmed by 5 bases and J by 3 bases, 10 bases remained unmatched. Germline V gene sequence: CDR1 SGHTA, CDR2 FQGNSA. The chain's CDR3 is CASSKPLGGDYEQYF. The CDR3, as DNA: TGTGCCAGCAGCAAACCCTTGGGGGGGGACTACGAGCAGTACTTC.

This chain links TRBV10-3 with TRBJ2-7; 7 bases align to TRBD1. The junction had 17 bases not matched to a gene; V was cut back by 3 bases and J by 3 bases. Germline V CDR1 and CDR2: ENHRY, SYGVKD. This CDR3 is built from 18 residues. This CDR3 reads CAISEKLGTDFYDYEQYF. The CDR3 DNA reads TGTGCCATCAGTGAAAAACTCGGGACAGACTTTTACGACTACGAGCAGTACTTC.

This sequence joins TRBV7-8 and TRBJ1-5; the match to TRBD1 covers 9 bases. The germline gives CDR1 SGHVS, CDR2 FQNEAQ. The CDR3 spans 17 residues. V dropped 1 base and J dropped 0; count of bases not matched to a gene: 4. In DNA form, the CDR3 reads TGTGCCAGCAGCTTAGGGGACAGGGACTTTAGCAATCAGCCCCAGCATTTT. It translates to CASSLGDRDFSNQPQHF.

The J gene is TRBJ2-7, the V gene TRBV7-9; 9 nucleotides line up with TRBD1. The trim removed 9 bases at V and 1 base at J, leaving 1 base unmatched. Germline V gene sequence: CDR1 SEHNR, CDR2 FQNEAQ (reference sequence). The CDR3 extends over 12 amino acids. The CDR3 bases are TGTGCCAGTGGGACAGGGTCCTACGAGCAGTACTTC. Translated, it gives CASGTGSYEQYF.